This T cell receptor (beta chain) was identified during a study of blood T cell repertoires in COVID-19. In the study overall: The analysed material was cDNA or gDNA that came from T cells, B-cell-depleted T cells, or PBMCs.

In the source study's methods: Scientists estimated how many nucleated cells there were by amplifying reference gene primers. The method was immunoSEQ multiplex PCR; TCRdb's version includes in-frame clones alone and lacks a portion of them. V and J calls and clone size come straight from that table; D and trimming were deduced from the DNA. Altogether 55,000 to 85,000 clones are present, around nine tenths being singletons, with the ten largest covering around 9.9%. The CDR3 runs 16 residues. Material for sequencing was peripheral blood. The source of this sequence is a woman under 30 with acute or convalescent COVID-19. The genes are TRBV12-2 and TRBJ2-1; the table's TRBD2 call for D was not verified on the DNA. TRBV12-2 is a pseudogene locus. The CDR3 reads CASRHLNYQNLNEQFF. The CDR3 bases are TGTGCAAGTCGCCATCTTAACTACCAAAATCTCAATGAGCAGTTCTTC.